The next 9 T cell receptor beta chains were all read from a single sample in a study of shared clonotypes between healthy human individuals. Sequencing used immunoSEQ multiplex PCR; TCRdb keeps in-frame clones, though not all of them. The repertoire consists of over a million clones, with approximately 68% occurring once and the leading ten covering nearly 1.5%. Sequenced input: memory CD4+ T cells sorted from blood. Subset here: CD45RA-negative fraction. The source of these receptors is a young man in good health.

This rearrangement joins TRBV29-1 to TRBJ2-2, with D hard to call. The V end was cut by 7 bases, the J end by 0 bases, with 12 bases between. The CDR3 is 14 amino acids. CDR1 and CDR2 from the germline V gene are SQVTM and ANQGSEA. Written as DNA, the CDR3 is TGCAGCGGGGGATCGAGCGCGAACACCGGGGAGCTGTTTTTT. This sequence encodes CSGGSSANTGELFF.

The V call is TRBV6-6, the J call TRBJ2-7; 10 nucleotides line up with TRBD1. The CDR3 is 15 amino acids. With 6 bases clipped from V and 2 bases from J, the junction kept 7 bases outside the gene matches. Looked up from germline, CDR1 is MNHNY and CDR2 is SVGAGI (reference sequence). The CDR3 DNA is TGTGCCAGCAGGGATAGGGGGACAGGGGCCTACGAGCAGTACTTC. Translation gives CASRDRGTGAYEQYF.

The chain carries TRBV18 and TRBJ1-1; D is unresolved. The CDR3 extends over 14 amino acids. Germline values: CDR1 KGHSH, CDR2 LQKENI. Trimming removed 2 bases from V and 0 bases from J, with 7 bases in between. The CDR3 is CASSPTYLNTEAFF. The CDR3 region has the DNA TGTGCCAGCTCACCAACATATCTGAACACTGAAGCTTTCTTT.

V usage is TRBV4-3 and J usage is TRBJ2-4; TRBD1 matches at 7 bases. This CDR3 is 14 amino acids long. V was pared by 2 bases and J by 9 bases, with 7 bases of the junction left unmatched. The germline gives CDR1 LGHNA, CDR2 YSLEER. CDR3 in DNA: TGCGCCAGCAGCCAATCGTTAGGGGGCGTCATTCAGTACTTC. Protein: CASSQSLGGVIQYF.

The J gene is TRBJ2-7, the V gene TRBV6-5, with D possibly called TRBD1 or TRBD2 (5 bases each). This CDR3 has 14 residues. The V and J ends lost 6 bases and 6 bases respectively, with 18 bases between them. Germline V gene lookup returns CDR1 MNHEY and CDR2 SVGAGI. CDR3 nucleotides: TGTGCCAGCAGACCCCCCGGGGCTAAGGCCGAGCAGTACTTC. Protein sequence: CASRPPGAKAEQYF.

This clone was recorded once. In nucleotides, the CDR3 is TGTGCCAGCAGCTTACCTAGCGTAGACAATGAGCAGTTCTTC. Protein sequence: CASSLPSVDNEQFF. The chain links TRBV11-2 to TRBJ2-1; a possible D gene is TRBD2 (6 bases). Germline CDR1 is SGHAT and CDR2 is FQNNGV. Trimming left V 2 bases short and J 5 bases short, with 10 bases between. The CDR3 is 14 residues long.

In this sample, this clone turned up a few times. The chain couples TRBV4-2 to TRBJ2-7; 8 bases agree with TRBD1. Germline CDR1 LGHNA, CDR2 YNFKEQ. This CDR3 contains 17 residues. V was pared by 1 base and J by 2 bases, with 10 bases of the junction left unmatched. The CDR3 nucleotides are TGTGCCAGCAGCCAAGGTAGACAGGGGATTATGGCCTACGAGCAGTACTTC. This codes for CASSQGRQGIMAYEQYF.

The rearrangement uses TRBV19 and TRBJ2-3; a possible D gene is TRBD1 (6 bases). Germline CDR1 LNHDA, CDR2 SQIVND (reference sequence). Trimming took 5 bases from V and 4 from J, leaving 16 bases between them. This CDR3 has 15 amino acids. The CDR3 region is CASSDRGGSADTQYF. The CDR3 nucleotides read TGTGCCAGTAGTGACAGAGGGGGTAGCGCAGATACGCAGTATTTT.

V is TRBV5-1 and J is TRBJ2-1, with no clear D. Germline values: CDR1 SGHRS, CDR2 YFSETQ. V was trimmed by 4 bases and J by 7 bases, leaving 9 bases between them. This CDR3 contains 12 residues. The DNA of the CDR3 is TGCGCCAGCAGCCCTAACTGGAATGAGCAGTTCTTC. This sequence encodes CASSPNWNEQFF.